Each of the 5 T cell receptor beta chains below was sequenced from the same sample in a study of vaccination and CD4 T cells after COVID-19. Sequenced with the Oncomine TCR Beta short-read assay was DNA taken from cultured CD4+ T cells. One entry per CDR3 protein, called by TCRdb with MiXCR from the PCR reads. The sample carries about 8,700 distinct CDR3 sequences, 20% to 25% recorded once. The antigens these receptors bind are not known. Stated treatment: roughly 11-day PBMC culture with coronavirus spike peptide pools or control peptides (ViraFEST assay). Sequenced input: cultured CD4+ T cells from blood. All receptors derive from a human donor with COVID-19.

This clonotype was seen a few times. The chain couples TRBV7-2 to TRBJ2-3; D remains ambiguous. The CDR3 has 13 residues. From germline, CDR1 is SGHTA and CDR2 FQGNSA. V was trimmed by 8 bases and J by 0 bases, leaving 9 bases between them. CDR3 loop: CASRTVSTDTQYF. CDR3 sequence (DNA): TGTGCCAGCCGGACGGTTAGCACAGATACGCAGTATTTT.

This clonotype was seen a handful of times. The chain is built from TRBV11-3 and TRBJ1-3; D is perhaps TRBD1 (5 bases). V was cut by 5 bases and J by 0 bases, with 8 bases left in between. Germline loops: CDR1 SGHNT, CDR2 YENEEA. The CDR3 is made up of 14 amino acids. CDR3 DNA sequence: TGTGCCAGCAGCCTCGGGGGCTCTGGAAACACCATATATTTT. The encoded protein is CASSLGGSGNTIYF.

By sample share, this clonotype is medium-sized. V is TRBV7-8 and J is TRBJ2-2; TRBD1 matches 9 bases. The CDR3 runs to 17 residues. The germline V gene encodes CDR1 SGHVS and CDR2 FQNEAQ. V was pared by 5 bases and J by 5 bases, with 12 bases of the junction left unmatched. This CDR3 is CASSLTRNRGQTGELFF. The DNA of the CDR3 is TGTGCCAGCAGCCTCACCAGAAACAGGGGGCAGACCGGGGAGCTGTTTTTT.

The genes are TRBV6-1 and TRBJ2-2; the match to TRBD1 covers 9 bases. CDR1 and CDR2 (germline): MNHNS, SASEGT. V trimming: 4 bases; J trimming: 6 bases; junction bases outside the gene matches: 9. This CDR3 is 16 amino acids long. The CDR3, as DNA: TGTGCCAGCAGTGCACTACCGGGACAGGGCCCCGGGGAGCTGTTTTTT. Its protein product is CASSALPGQGPGELFF.

On this clonotype itself: Germline and junction disagree at one end, which may indicate a read error. The chain recombines TRBV12-3 or TRBV12-4 with TRBJ2-3; TRBD2 agrees at 10 bases. This CDR3 spans 15 amino acids. CDR3 nucleotide sequence: TGTGCCAGCAGTTTGAGCGGGGGGGCGGCAGATACGCGGTATTTT. This translates into CASSLSGGAADTRYF.